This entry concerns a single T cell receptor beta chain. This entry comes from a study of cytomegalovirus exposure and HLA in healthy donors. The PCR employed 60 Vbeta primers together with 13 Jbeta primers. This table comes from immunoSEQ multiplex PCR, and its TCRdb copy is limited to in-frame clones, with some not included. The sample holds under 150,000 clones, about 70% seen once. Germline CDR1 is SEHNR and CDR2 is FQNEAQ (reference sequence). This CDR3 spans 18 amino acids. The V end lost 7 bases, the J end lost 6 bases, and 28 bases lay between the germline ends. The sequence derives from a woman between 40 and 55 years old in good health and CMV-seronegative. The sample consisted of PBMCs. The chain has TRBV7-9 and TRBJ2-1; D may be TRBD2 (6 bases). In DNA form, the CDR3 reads TGTGCCAGCAAGCGGCTCGGAGGGACCACCCCGACCGCCAATGAGCAGTTCTTC. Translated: CASKRLGGTTPTANEQFF. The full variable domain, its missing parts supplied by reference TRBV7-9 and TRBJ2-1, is DTGVSQNPRHKITKRGQNVTFRCDPISEHNRLYWYRQTLGQGPEFLTYFQNEAQLEKSRLLSDRFSAERPKGSFSTLEIQRTEQGDSAMYLCASKRLGGTTPTANEQFFGPGTRLTVL.